These 12 T cell receptor beta chains came from one sample sequenced in a study of blood T cell repertoires in COVID-19. Repertoires were generated with immunoSEQ multiplex PCR, while TCRdb's copy carries only in-frame clones and drops some. The sample has roughly 200,000 clones, roughly 86% seen once; the top ten hold around 10%. Sequencing input: PBMCs or T cells enriched from blood (not recorded which). Every receptor here comes from a man aged 18 to 30 with acute COVID-19.

The chain joins TRBV4-1 to TRBJ2-1, with 9 positions matching TRBD2. V lost 4 bases to trimming and J lost 5 bases; unmatched junction nucleotides: 6. Germline CDR1 and CDR2: MGHRA and YSYEKL. This CDR3 has 15 residues. CDR3 sequence: CASSPLAGDHNEQFF. CDR3 nucleotides: TGCGCCAGCAGCCCTTTAGCGGGAGACCACAATGAGCAGTTCTTC.

This chain links TRBV30 with TRBJ2-7, with 9 bases aligning to TRBD2. CDR1 is GTSNPN and CDR2 is SVGIG in the germline V gene (reference sequence). Trimming removed 4 bases from V and 3 bases from J; junction bases left unmatched: 13. The CDR3 length is 16 residues. For the CDR3, the DNA is TGTGCCTGGACCCAGCGGGGGGCGCGAGGTTACTACGAGCAGTACTTC. Amino acid sequence: CAWTQRGARGYYEQYF.

V usage is TRBV7-2 and J usage is TRBJ2-4; tentatively, D is TRBD1 (8 bases). The CDR3 totals 15 residues. CDR1 is SGHTA and CDR2 is FQGNSA in the germline V gene. The ends were cut back, 6 bases at V and 3 bases at J, with 15 bases in the middle. CDR3 protein: CASRSTGGDKNIQYF. In DNA, the CDR3 is TGTGCCAGCAGGAGTACAGGGGGGGACAAAAACATTCAGTACTTC.

Here the CDR3 reads CASGQGGPQHF. The CDR3 nucleotides are TGTGCCAGCGGCCAAGGAGGACCCCAGCATTTT. The V gene is TRBV25-1, the J gene TRBJ1-5; D not certain. The V gene's germline CDR1 is MGHDK and CDR2 SYGVNS. The CDR3 length is 11 residues. Trimming took 8 bases from V and 10 from J, leaving 12 bases between them.

The rearrangement links TRBV30 to TRBJ2-5, with 13 nucleotides matching TRBD2. Losses at the gene ends were 2 bases for V and 1 base for J; bases not matched to a gene: 7. Per the germline V gene, CDR1 is GTSNPN and CDR2 is SVGIG (reference sequence). The CDR3 covers 17 residues. CDR3 sequence: CAWSPSRTSGGQETQYF. The CDR3 DNA sequence: TGTGCCTGGAGTCCTTCAAGGACTAGCGGGGGCCAAGAGACCCAGTACTTC.

This clone was observed a handful of times. The V and J genes are TRBV5-4 and TRBJ2-1; 12 bases agree with TRBD2. Germline CDR1 SGHNT, CDR2 YYREEE (reference sequence). This CDR3 has 18 amino acids. V was clipped by 4 bases and J by 7 bases; unmatched bases: 15. CDR3 coding DNA: TGTGCCAGCAGCCAGAGGGGGCTAGCGGGAGGGCGTTATAATGAGCAGTTCTTC. Protein sequence: CASSQRGLAGGRYNEQFF.

The rearrangement joins TRBV28 to TRBJ2-5; a weak D match, TRBD1 (6 bases). The V end lost 8 bases, the J end lost 5 bases, and 15 bases lay between the germline ends. The germline V gene encodes CDR1 MDHEN and CDR2 SYDVKM. This CDR3 has 13 amino acids. CDR3 amino acids: CASARQVPETQYF. CDR3 DNA: TGTGCCAGCGCACGACAGGTTCCTGAGACCCAGTACTTC.

V and J are TRBV30 and TRBJ2-1; D perhaps matches TRBD2 (6 bases). Germline CDR1 GTSNPN, CDR2 SVGIG (reference sequence). With 3 bases removed from V and 4 bases from J, the gap between germline ends came to 13 bases. This CDR3 is 14 amino acids long. CDR3 region: CAWSKGLRYNEQFF. The CDR3 nucleotides are TGTGCCTGGAGCAAGGGACTTCGTTACAATGAGCAGTTCTTC.

The V gene is TRBV13, the J gene TRBJ1-2; 8 positions agree with TRBD1. This CDR3 has 15 amino acids. V lost 2 bases, J lost 0 bases, and 2 bases stayed unmatched. The germline gives CDR1 PRHDT, CDR2 FYEKMQ (reference sequence). Written as DNA, the CDR3 is TGTGCCAGCAGCTTAAACAGGGGGTCTAACTATGGCTACACCTTC. Translated: CASSLNRGSNYGYTF.

The rearrangement uses TRBV18 and TRBJ2-7; 10 bases are shared with TRBD1. The CDR3 covers 16 residues. V lost 1 base and J lost 4; bases outside the gene matches: 7. Germline V gene data show CDR1 as KGHSH and CDR2 as LQKENI. CDR3 coding DNA: TGTGCCAGCTCACCACGATTGGGACAGGGGTCGTACGAGCAGTACTTC. Its translation: CASSPRLGQGSYEQYF.

V usage is TRBV18 and J usage is TRBJ2-1; possible D gene TRBD1, 6 bases. The ends were cut back, 6 bases at V and 10 bases at J, with 16 bases in the middle. This CDR3 contains 13 residues. The V gene's germline CDR1 is KGHSH and CDR2 LQKENI. The CDR3 loop reads CASSPGTFNEQFF. CDR3 coding DNA: TGTGCCAGCTCCCCCGGGACATTCAACGAGCAGTTCTTC.

Comments on this clone: One end of the junction does not line up with germline, which may come from a read error. The rearrangement uses TRBV7-7 and TRBJ2-7; 7 bases fit TRBD2. Germline-derived CDR1 and CDR2 are SSHAT and FNYEAQ (reference sequence). CDR3 length equals 15 residues. For the CDR3, the DNA is TGTGCTAGCAGCTTAGCGGGCAGCCGCTCCTACGAGCAGTACTTC. This sequence encodes CASSLAGSRSYEQYF.